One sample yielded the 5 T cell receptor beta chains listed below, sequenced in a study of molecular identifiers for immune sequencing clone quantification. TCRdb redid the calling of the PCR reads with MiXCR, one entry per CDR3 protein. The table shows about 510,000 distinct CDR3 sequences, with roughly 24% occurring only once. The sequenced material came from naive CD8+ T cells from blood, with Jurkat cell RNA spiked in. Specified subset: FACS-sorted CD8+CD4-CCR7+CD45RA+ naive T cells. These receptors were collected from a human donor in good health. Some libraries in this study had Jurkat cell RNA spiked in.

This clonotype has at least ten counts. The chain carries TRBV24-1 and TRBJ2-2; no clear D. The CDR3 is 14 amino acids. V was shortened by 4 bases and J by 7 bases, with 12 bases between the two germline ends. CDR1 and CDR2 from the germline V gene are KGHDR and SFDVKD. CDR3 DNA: TGTGCCACCAGTGACCTGGCGATAGACGGGGAGCTGTTTTTT. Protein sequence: CATSDLAIDGELFF.

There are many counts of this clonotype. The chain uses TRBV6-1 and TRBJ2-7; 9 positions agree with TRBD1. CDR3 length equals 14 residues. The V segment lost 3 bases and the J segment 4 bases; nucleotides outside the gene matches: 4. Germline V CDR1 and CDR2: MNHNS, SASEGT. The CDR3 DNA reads TGTGCCAGCAGTGATGGGGACAGGGTATACGAGCAGTACTTC. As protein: CASSDGDRVYEQYF.

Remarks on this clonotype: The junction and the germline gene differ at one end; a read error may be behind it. CDR3 region: CARSSYQETQYF. The CDR3 DNA reads TGTGCCCGCAGCTCGTACCAAGAGACCCAGTACTTC. The chain couples TRBV7-9 to TRBJ2-5, with D hard to call. This CDR3 spans 12 amino acids. Germline CDR1 SEHNR, CDR2 FQNEAQ (reference sequence).

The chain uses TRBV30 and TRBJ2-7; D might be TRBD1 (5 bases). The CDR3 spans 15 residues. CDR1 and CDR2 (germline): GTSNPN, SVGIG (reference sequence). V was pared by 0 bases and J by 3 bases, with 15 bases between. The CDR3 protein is CAWSVRVGVRYEQYF. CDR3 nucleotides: TGTGCCTGGAGTGTACGAGTAGGGGTACGCTACGAGCAGTACTTC.

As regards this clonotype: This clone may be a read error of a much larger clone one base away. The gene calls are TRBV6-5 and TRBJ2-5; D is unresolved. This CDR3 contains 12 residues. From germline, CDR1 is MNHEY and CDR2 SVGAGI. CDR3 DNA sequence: TGTGCCAGCACCGACACCCAAGAGGCCCAGTACTTC. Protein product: CASTDTQEAQYF.